This note documents a single TCR beta chain sequence. Its target is unknown. This specimen belongs to a study of PD-1 blockade in classical Hodgkin lymphoma. Study as a whole: Nivolumab was administered to patients intravenously at 3 mg/kg every 2 weeks. Overall study findings and caveats: Patients who initiated nivolumab within 1 year of ASCT were excluded. Prior therapy or disease activity may underlie the repertoire differences, whose causes remain undefined.

Generated by immunoSEQ multiplex PCR, the TCRdb table keeps only in-frame clones and is missing some. Among about 11,000 clones listed, more than 75% were seen once. The V and J ends lost 3 bases and 2 bases, in that order; junction bases with no gene match: 1. The V gene's germline CDR1 is SGHDT and CDR2 YYEEEE. CDR3 length: 13 residues. Patients all relapsed after autologous stem cell transplantation, and there was variation in brentuximab vedotin exposure. Best response was recorded as complete response, partial response or progressive disease. The source was peripheral blood mononuclear cells (PBMCs), collected at baseline. The chain carries TRBV5-6 and TRBJ2-7; 8 bases match TRBD1. The receptor's source is a human donor with classical Hodgkin lymphoma. CDR3 sequence reads: CASSSDRAYEQYF. The CDR3 DNA follows: TGTGCCAGCAGCTCGGACAGGGCCTACGAGCAGTACTTC.